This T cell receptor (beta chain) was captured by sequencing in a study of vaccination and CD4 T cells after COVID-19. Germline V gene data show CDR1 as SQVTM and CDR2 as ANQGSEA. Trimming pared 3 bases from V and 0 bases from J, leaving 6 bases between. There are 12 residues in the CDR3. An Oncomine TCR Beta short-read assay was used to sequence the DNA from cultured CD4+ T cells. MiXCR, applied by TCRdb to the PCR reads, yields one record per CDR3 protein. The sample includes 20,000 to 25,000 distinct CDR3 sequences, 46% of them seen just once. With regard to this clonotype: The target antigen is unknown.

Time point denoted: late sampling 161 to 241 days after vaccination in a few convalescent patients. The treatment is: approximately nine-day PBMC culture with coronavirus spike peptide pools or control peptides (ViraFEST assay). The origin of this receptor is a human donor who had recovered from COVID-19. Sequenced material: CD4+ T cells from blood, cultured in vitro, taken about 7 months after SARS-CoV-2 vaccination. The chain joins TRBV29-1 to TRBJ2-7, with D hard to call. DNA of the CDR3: TGCAGCGTTGACGGCGACTCCTACGAGCAGTACTTC. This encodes CSVDGDSYEQYF.